Shown below are 9 T cell receptor beta chains from a single sample sequenced in a study of OX40 agonist ivuxolimab in advanced cancers. Repertoires were generated with immunoSEQ multiplex PCR, while TCRdb's copy carries only in-frame clones and drops some. The sample includes over 25,000 clones, 65% to 90% seen only once; the top ten take about 34%. Sequenced here: CD4+ or CD8+ T cells sorted from blood, sampled in a trial of the OX40 agonist ivuxolimab. Every receptor here comes from an adult with an advanced solid tumor such as melanoma, head and neck, liver or kidney cancer.

The CDR3 sequence is CASSVGGAPYEQYF. The CDR3 coding sequence is TGTGCCAGCAGCGTAGGAGGGGCCCCCTACGAGCAGTACTTC. V is TRBV9 and J is TRBJ2-7; D might be TRBD1 or TRBD2, each matching 5 bases. CDR3 size: 14 residues. The V and J ends lost 0 bases and 2 bases respectively, with 9 bases between them. Germline-derived CDR1 and CDR2 are SGDLS and YYNGEE.

The chain has TRBV19 and TRBJ2-5; D is unclear. The CDR3 has 15 residues. Germline CDR1 LNHDA, CDR2 SQIVND (reference sequence). V was pared by 5 bases and J by 4 bases, with 17 bases between. CDR3 loop: CASSDIRVIGETQYF. The CDR3 coding sequence is TGTGCCAGTAGTGATATAAGGGTAATTGGAGAGACCCAGTACTTC.

The V and J genes are TRBV7-2 and TRBJ1-2; 8 bases agree with TRBD1. Looked up from germline, CDR1 is SGHTA and CDR2 is FQGNSA. J was trimmed by 3 bases and V by 2 bases; bases with no gene match: 5. The CDR3 has 15 amino acids. CDR3 in amino acids: CASSLSGGVYYGYTF. The CDR3 coding sequence is TGTGCCAGCAGCTTATCAGGGGGCGTTTACTATGGCTACACCTTC.

This clone counts as medium-sized. The chain combines TRBV28 with TRBJ1-1, with D perhaps matching TRBD1 (6 bases). This CDR3 is 11 amino acids long. Germline V gene data show CDR1 as MDHEN and CDR2 as SYDVKM. V gave up 6 bases and J gave up 12 bases, with 14 bases separating them. CDR3 bases: TGTGCCAGCAGGCTACAGGGTGCCACTTTCTTT. Its translation is CASRLQGATFF.

This clone has just a few counts. The J gene is TRBJ2-7, the V gene TRBV7-3, with 7 bases lining up with TRBD2. With V trimmed by 3 bases and J by 6 bases, 11 bases remained unmatched. This CDR3 is 15 amino acids long. The germline V gene encodes CDR1 SGHTA and CDR2 FQGTGA. The CDR3, as DNA: TGTGCCAGCAGCTTGTGGGAGGGCAGCCGAGCCGAGCAGTACTTC. Translating gives CASSLWEGSRAEQYF.

The chain joins TRBV18 to TRBJ1-5, with TRBD1 as a possible D gene (5 bases). V lost 2 bases, J lost 0 bases, and 23 bases lay in between. CDR3 length: 20 amino acids. The germline V gene has CDR1 KGHSH and CDR2 LQKENI. The CDR3 is CASSPLRTGYGGYSNQPQHF. DNA of the CDR3: TGTGCCAGCTCACCATTAAGAACAGGCTATGGGGGTTATAGCAATCAGCCCCAGCATTTT.

The chain joins TRBV13 to TRBJ2-2; 7 bases line up with TRBD1. With 4 bases clipped from V and 1 base from J, the junction kept 12 bases outside the gene matches. Germline CDR1 PRHDT, CDR2 FYEKMQ (reference sequence). The CDR3 spans 18 residues. The CDR3 DNA reads TGTGCCAGCAGCTCCGTAACTACAGGGGATAGGAACACCGGGGAGCTGTTTTTT. Translated, it gives CASSSVTTGDRNTGELFF. The variable domain in full, with the rest retrieved from reference TRBV13 and TRBJ2-2, is AAGVIQSPRHLIKEKRETATLKCYPIPRHDTVYWYQQGPGQDPQFLISFYEKMQSDKGSIPDRFSAQQFSDYHSELNMSSLELGDSALYFCASSSVTTGDRNTGELFFGEGSRLTVL.

The rearrangement uses TRBV18 and TRBJ2-1; 11 bases align to TRBD2. The germline CDR1 and CDR2 sequences are KGHSH and LQKENI. The CDR3 spans 18 residues. With 0 bases clipped from V and 3 bases from J, the junction kept 7 bases outside the gene matches. The CDR3 loop reads CASSPPATSGDLYNEQFF. CDR3 in DNA: TGTGCCAGCTCACCACCAGCGACTAGCGGGGACCTCTACAATGAGCAGTTCTTC.

The rearrangement joins TRBV4-2 to TRBJ2-3; 8 bases match TRBD2. CDR3 length equals 19 residues. The germline V gene has CDR1 LGHNA and CDR2 YNFKEQ. J was trimmed by 0 bases and V by 0 bases; bases with no gene match: 11. The CDR3 coding sequence is TGTGCCAGCAGCCAAGATACGGTAGCGGGGCCAACTAGCACAGATACGCAGTATTTT. This sequence encodes CASSQDTVAGPTSTDTQYF.